A single sample is the source of the 8 T cell receptor beta chains below, sequenced in a study of response to subunit inactivated influenza vaccine. TCRdb passed the RT-PCR reads through MiXCR, listing each CDR3 protein once. The data contain over 650,000 distinct CDR3 sequences, under 20% of them singletons. Sequences were derived from PBMCs from blood, sampled less than 6 days after vaccination. The receptors were sampled from a man aged 50 to 60 who received an inactivated influenza vaccine.

This clonotype came up many times. The chain is built from TRBV7-9 and TRBJ1-4; 10 bases match TRBD1. The CDR3 totals 15 residues. Germline values: CDR1 SEHNR, CDR2 FQNEAQ (reference sequence). Unmatched junction bases numbered 6, after V lost 3 bases and J lost 8 bases. CDR3 sequence (DNA): TGTGCCAGCAGCTTGCCGGGACAGGGGAGCGAAAAACTGTTTTTT. Translation gives CASSLPGQGSEKLFF. The full variable domain, rest sourced from reference TRBV7-9 and TRBJ1-4, is DTGVSQNPRHKITKRGQNVTFRCDPISEHNRLYWYRQTLGQGPEFLTYFQNEAQLEKSRLLSDRFSAERPKGSFSTLEIQRTEQGDSAMYLCASSLPGQGSEKLFFGSGTQLSVL.

In this sample, this clonotype turned up a few times. V is TRBV20-1 and J is TRBJ2-1; 9 bases align to TRBD1. The J segment lost 9 bases and the V segment lost 5 bases, leaving 14 bases of the junction unmatched. The V gene's germline CDR1 is DFQATT and CDR2 SNEGSKA (reference sequence). This CDR3 spans 15 amino acids. The CDR3 DNA reads TGCAGTGCTCTTACCGGGACAGGGACTCGGGCTGAGCAGTTCTTC. Encoded protein: CSALTGTGTRAEQFF.

This clonotype was seen repeatedly, ten times or more. This chain links TRBV28 with TRBJ2-1; 8 positions agree with TRBD2. CDR1 is MDHEN and CDR2 is SYDVKM in the germline V gene. V lost 3 bases to trimming and J lost 7 bases; unmatched junction nucleotides: 8. The CDR3 covers 15 residues. CDR3 DNA sequence: TGTGCCAGCAGTTTTACCGGGGGGGGCCGGAATGAGCAGTTCTTC. Translating gives CASSFTGGGRNEQFF.

The genes are TRBV20-1 and TRBJ1-6; a weak D match, TRBD1 (5 bases). This CDR3 comprises 15 residues. Germline assignment: CDR1 DFQATT and CDR2 SNEGSKA (reference sequence). V was clipped by 4 bases and J by 12 bases, with 22 bases between them. CDR3 nucleotides: TGCAGTGCTATCCCAAGTAGAGGGAGTGGGGGACCCCTCCACTTT. Translating it yields CSAIPSRGSGGPLHF.

The chain employs TRBV12-3 or TRBV12-4 and TRBJ2-7; no reliable D call. Trimming left V 6 bases short and J 3 bases short, with 12 bases between. The CDR3 sequence is 13 residues long. CDR3 coding DNA: TGTGCCAGCAGCCGGCCTAACAGCTACGAGCAGTACTTC. It encodes CASSRPNSYEQYF.

This clonotype was counted a few times. The chain couples TRBV24-1 to TRBJ2-1; a possible D gene is TRBD2 (6 bases). The ends were cut back, 3 bases at V and 0 bases at J, with 11 bases in the middle. This CDR3 spans 16 amino acids. Germline V lookup: CDR1 KGHDR, CDR2 SFDVKD. DNA for the CDR3: TGTGCCACCAGTGATCTTAGCGGAAGCTCCTACAATGAGCAGTTCTTC. Protein sequence: CATSDLSGSSYNEQFF.

The chain joins TRBV10-3 to TRBJ2-7, with a tentative D call TRBD1 (6 bases). The V and J ends lost 9 bases and 4 bases respectively, with 16 bases between them. The germline V gene encodes CDR1 ENHRY and CDR2 SYGVKD. This CDR3 has 13 residues. CDR3 amino acids: CAMGTWDGYEQYF. The CDR3, as DNA: TGTGCCATGGGGACATGGGATGGGTACGAGCAGTACTTC.

Ten or more counts support this clonotype. This chain uses TRBV20-1 with TRBJ2-2; D is unclear. Trimming left V 7 bases short and J 1 base short, with 10 bases between. The germline V gene encodes CDR1 DFQATT and CDR2 SNEGSKA (reference sequence). The CDR3 totals 13 residues. CDR3 amino acids: CSVSYRNTGELFF. CDR3 nucleotide sequence: TGCAGTGTCAGTTACAGGAACACCGGGGAGCTGTTTTTT.